These 24 T cell receptor beta chains share one sample of origin, sequenced in a study of blood T cell repertoires in COVID-19. Clones were read by immunoSEQ multiplex PCR, and TCRdb kept only the in-frame ones, dropping some. The profile shows roughly 250,000 clones, 88% of them singletons. Input material: peripheral blood. These receptors originate from a man between 60 and 75 years old who had recovered from COVID-19.

V usage is TRBV3-1 (or the pseudogene TRBV3-2) and J usage is TRBJ2-5; 12 positions agree with TRBD2. The germline gives CDR1 LGHDT, CDR2 YNNKEL (reference sequence). V dropped 4 bases and J dropped 5; count of bases not matched to a gene: 5. The CDR3 has 15 amino acids. As DNA, the CDR3 is TGTGCCAGCAGCCGGGGACTAGCGGGTTTGGAGACCCAGTACTTC. Amino acids: CASSRGLAGLETQYF.

Here the CDR3 DNA reads TGCGCCAGCAGCTCCTCGGGACAAAACTATGGCTACACCTTC. Its translation is CASSSSGQNYGYTF. This sequence joins TRBV5-1 and TRBJ1-2, with D perhaps TRBD1 (6 bases). The length of the CDR3 is 14 residues. Trimming stripped 3 bases from V and 2 bases from J, with 11 bases between. Germline loops: CDR1 SGHRS, CDR2 YFSETQ.

Turning to this clone: At one of its ends the junction is not consistent with the germline gene, which may arise from a read error. The CDR3 DNA reads TGTGCCAGCAGCAAGGGAAATAGCGATCAGCCCCAGCATTTT. This encodes CASSKGNSDQPQHF. The chain carries TRBV7-2 and TRBJ1-5; D is unresolved. The CDR3 loop spans 14 amino acids. The germline CDR1 and CDR2 sequences are SGHTA and FQGNSA.

The chain combines TRBV24-1 with TRBJ2-6; a weak D match, TRBD1 (5 bases). Germline CDR1 KGHDR, CDR2 SFDVKD. V shed 3 bases and J shed 1 base, with 12 bases lying between them. The CDR3 totals 17 residues. CDR3 loop: CATSDRPGISGANVLTF. CDR3 nucleotide sequence: TGTGCCACCAGTGATCGTCCAGGGATTTCTGGGGCCAACGTCCTGACTTTC.

The V gene is TRBV7-2, the J gene TRBJ2-7; TRBD1 aligns across 9 bases. CDR1 is SGHTA and CDR2 is FQGNSA in the germline V gene. The length of the CDR3 is 16 residues. Unmatched junction bases numbered 12, after V lost 4 bases and J lost 5 bases. The CDR3 DNA reads TGTGCCAGCAGCTCCGTAACCGGGACAGGGTCTAACGAGCAGTACTTC. Amino acids: CASSSVTGTGSNEQYF. Supplemented by reference TRBV7-2 and TRBJ2-7, the full variable domain reads GAGVSQSPSNKVTEKGKDVELRCDPISGHTALYWYRQSLGQGLEFLIYFQGNSAPDKSGLPSDRFSAERTGGSVSTLTIQRTQQEDSAVYLCASSSVTGTGSNEQYFGPGTRLTVT.

CDR3 sequence reads: CASSPDRFNTEAFF. The CDR3 DNA follows: TGTGCCAGCAGTCCCGACAGGTTTAACACTGAAGCTTTCTTT. The rearrangement joins TRBV6-5 to TRBJ1-1; the D gene is possibly TRBD1 (6 bases). With 5 bases removed from V and 2 bases from J, the gap between germline ends came to 12 bases. The V gene's germline CDR1 is MNHEY and CDR2 SVGAGI. This CDR3 comprises 14 residues.

CDR3 protein: CASSQDSVLSLSGANVLTF. The CDR3 nucleotides read TGTGCCAGCAGCCAAGATTCCGTCCTATCCCTCTCTGGGGCCAACGTCCTGACTTTC. V usage is TRBV3-1 (or the pseudogene TRBV3-2) and J usage is TRBJ2-6; D unresolved. V was pared by 0 bases and J by 0 bases, with 15 bases between. Germline CDR1 and CDR2: LGHDT and YNNKEL (reference sequence). The CDR3 covers 19 residues.

The chain combines TRBV6-5 with TRBJ1-2; TRBD1 is a possible D gene (6 bases). The CDR3 is made up of 15 amino acids. V lost 5 bases and J lost 0, with 13 bases in between. Germline CDR1 and CDR2: MNHEY and SVGAGI. The CDR3, as DNA: TGTGCCAGCAGTAACTGGACAGTGACTAACTATGGCTACACCTTC. Its protein product is CASSNWTVTNYGYTF.

The J gene is TRBJ2-5, the V gene TRBV4-2; 7 bases agree with TRBD2. V shed 0 bases and J 5 bases; nucleotides not matched to a gene: 6. The CDR3 spans 15 residues. Germline assignment: CDR1 LGHNA and CDR2 YNFKEQ. The CDR3 DNA is TGTGCCAGCAGCCAAGAGAGGGGAGGGAGGGAGACCCAGTACTTC. Translating gives CASSQERGGRETQYF.

V is TRBV6-5 and J is TRBJ1-2; D uncertain. The CDR3 spans 13 residues. Germline V gene sequence: CDR1 MNHEY, CDR2 SVGAGI. V gave up 7 bases and J gave up 4 bases, with 13 bases separating them. CDR3 bases: TGTGCCAGCACCGGTGGACTTACCTATGGCTACACCTTC. It is translated as CASTGGLTYGYTF.

The chain has TRBV2 and TRBJ1-4; D is undetermined. Trimming cost V 5 bases and J 8 bases, with 3 bases left between them. Germline CDR1 reads SNHLY; CDR2 reads FYNNEI. The CDR3 is 10 residues long. This CDR3 is CASSREKLFF. CDR3 in DNA: TGTGCCAGCAGTCGGGAAAAACTGTTTTTT.

This chain uses TRBV4-2 with TRBJ2-3; perhaps TRBD1 as D (6 bases). The CDR3 sequence is 14 residues long. Germline V gene sequence: CDR1 LGHNA, CDR2 YNFKEQ. With 4 bases removed from V and 2 bases from J, the gap between germline ends came to 10 bases. CDR3 sequence: CASSRDIATDTQYF. CDR3 nucleotides: TGTGCCAGCAGCCGGGACATTGCCACAGATACGCAGTATTTT.

The chain couples TRBV20-1 to TRBJ1-5; no reliable D call. The germline V gene encodes CDR1 DFQATT and CDR2 SNEGSKA (reference sequence). This CDR3 has 11 amino acids. The V end was cut by 7 bases, the J end by 6 bases, with 10 bases between. For the CDR3, the DNA is TGCAGTGTGGCAGGCACTCAGCCCCAGCATTTT. Protein: CSVAGTQPQHF.

This clone was counted between two and nine times. The chain uses TRBV3-1 (or the pseudogene TRBV3-2) and TRBJ1-1; 9 bases map to TRBD1. Germline V gene lookup returns CDR1 LGHDT and CDR2 YNNKEL (reference sequence). V was pared by 5 bases and J by 0 bases, with 7 bases of the junction left unmatched. The CDR3 covers 16 residues. CDR3 sequence (DNA): TGTGCCAGCAGCACCTGGACAGGGGCCTTGAACACTGAAGCTTTCTTT. Translating it yields CASSTWTGALNTEAFF.

The sample holds one count of this clone. The chain combines TRBV5-4 with TRBJ2-1; a weak D match, TRBD2 (5 bases). V gave up 4 bases and J gave up 10 bases, with 12 bases separating them. Germline-derived CDR1 and CDR2 are SGHNT and YYREEE (reference sequence). The CDR3 sequence is 12 residues long. The CDR3 loop reads CASSGPRGEQFF. The CDR3 coding sequence is TGTGCCAGCAGCGGACCCCGAGGGGAGCAGTTCTTC.

This chain joins TRBV9 and TRBJ2-7; D not resolved. Per the germline V gene, CDR1 is SGDLS and CDR2 is YYNGEE. Trimming took 0 bases from V and 4 from J, leaving 14 bases between them. This CDR3 has 15 residues. The CDR3 region is CASSVDLAGSYEQYF. The CDR3 region has the DNA TGTGCCAGCAGCGTAGATTTGGCAGGTTCTTACGAGCAGTACTTC.

The V call is TRBV5-6, the J call TRBJ2-3; weak D call: TRBD1 (6 bases). V was pared by 4 bases and J by 0 bases, with 12 bases between. This CDR3 has 15 amino acids. Germline CDR1 SGHDT, CDR2 YYEEEE. CDR3 nucleotides: TGTGCCAGCAGCCGGAACAGGGCTAGCACAGATACGCAGTATTTT. Translating gives CASSRNRASTDTQYF.

The gene calls are TRBV7-2 and TRBJ2-7; D is undetermined. The CDR3 runs 15 residues. V lost 3 bases and J 2 bases, leaving 14 bases between the germline ends. Germline CDR1 is SGHTA and CDR2 is FQGNSA. CDR3: CASSFMSLPPYEQYF. Here the CDR3 DNA reads TGTGCCAGCAGCTTCATGAGCCTACCCCCCTACGAGCAGTACTTC.

J is TRBJ2-2 and V is TRBV7-2, with a tentative D call TRBD1 (6 bases). The CDR3 has 15 amino acids. The germline CDR1 and CDR2 sequences are SGHTA and FQGNSA. Trimming stripped 1 base from V and 4 bases from J, with 10 bases between. Written as DNA, the CDR3 is TGTGCCAGCAGCTTAGGGGGGCCGGGCACCGGGGAGCTGTTTTTT. Protein product: CASSLGGPGTGELFF.

The chain joins TRBV10-2 to TRBJ2-3; D not resolved. V lost 7 bases to trimming and J lost 1 base, with 9 bases between them. The germline V gene encodes CDR1 WSHSY and CDR2 SAAADI. There are 13 residues in the CDR3. The CDR3 is CASTRTGTDTQYF. The CDR3 nucleotides read TGCGCCAGCACCCGAACTGGCACAGATACGCAGTATTTT.

Worth noting for this clone: This likely comes from a read error, as the CDR3 has no conserved phenylalanine or tryptophan at its end. It is unclear where the CDR3 begins or ends on the DNA, so no DNA is shown, and the CDR3 is as TCRdb lists it. The chain has TRBV11-2 and TRBJ2-7; the table's TRBD2 call for D was not verified on the DNA. The germline V gene has CDR1 SGHAT and CDR2 FQNNGV. The CDR3 sequence runs 13 residues, both termini included. The CDR3 loop reads CASSLERASAIRL.

This rearrangement joins TRBV27 to TRBJ1-2, with TRBD1 as a possible D gene (6 bases). Trimming shortened V by 6 bases and J by 4 bases, and 9 bases separated the two germline ends. CDR1 and CDR2 from the germline V gene are MNHEY and SMNVEV (reference sequence). The CDR3 runs to 12 residues. DNA for the CDR3: TGTGCCAGCAGGGACAGAGTCTATGGCTACACCTTC. Translation gives CASRDRVYGYTF.

This chain joins TRBV9 and TRBJ2-1; TRBD2 aligns across 13 bases. This CDR3 spans 15 amino acids. CDR1 is SGDLS, CDR2 YYNGEE, per germline. V lost 3 bases to trimming and J lost 4 bases; unmatched junction nucleotides: 1. The CDR3 DNA reads as TGTGCCAGCAGCGCGACTAGCGGGGGGTACAATGAGCAGTTCTTC. Its translation: CASSATSGGYNEQFF.

The chain couples TRBV5-4 to TRBJ1-2, with a tentative D call TRBD1 (6 bases). This CDR3 comprises 16 residues. Germline V gives CDR1 SGHNT, CDR2 YYREEE (reference sequence). Deletions cut 0 bases from V and 4 bases from J, with 16 bases between. This CDR3 is CASSLGSQGMAYGYTF. The DNA of the CDR3 is TGTGCCAGCAGCTTGGGGTCACAGGGAATGGCCTATGGCTACACCTTC.